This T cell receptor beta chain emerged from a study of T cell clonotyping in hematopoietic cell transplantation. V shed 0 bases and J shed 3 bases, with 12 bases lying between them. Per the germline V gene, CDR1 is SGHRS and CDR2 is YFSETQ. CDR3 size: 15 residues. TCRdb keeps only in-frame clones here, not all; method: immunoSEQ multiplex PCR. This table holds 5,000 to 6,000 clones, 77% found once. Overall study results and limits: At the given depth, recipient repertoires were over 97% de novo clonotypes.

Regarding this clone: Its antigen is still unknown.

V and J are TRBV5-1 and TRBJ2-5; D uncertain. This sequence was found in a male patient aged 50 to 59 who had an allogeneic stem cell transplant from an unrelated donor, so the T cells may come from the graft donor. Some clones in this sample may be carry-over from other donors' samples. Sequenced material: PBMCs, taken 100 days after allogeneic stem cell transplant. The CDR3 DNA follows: TGCGCCAGCAGCTTGGGTCTCGGATGGGAAGAGACCCAGTACTTC. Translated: CASSLGLGWEETQYF.